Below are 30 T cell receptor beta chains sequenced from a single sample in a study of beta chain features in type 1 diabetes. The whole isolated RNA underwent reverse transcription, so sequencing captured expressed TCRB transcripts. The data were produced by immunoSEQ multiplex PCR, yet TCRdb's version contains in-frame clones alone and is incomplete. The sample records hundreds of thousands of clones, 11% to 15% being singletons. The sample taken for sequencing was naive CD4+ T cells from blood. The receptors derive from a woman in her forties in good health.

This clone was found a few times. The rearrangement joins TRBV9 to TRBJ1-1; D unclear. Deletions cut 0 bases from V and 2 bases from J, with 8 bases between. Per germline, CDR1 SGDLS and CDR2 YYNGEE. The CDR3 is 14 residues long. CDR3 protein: CASSVDGINTEAFF. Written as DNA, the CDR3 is TGTGCCAGCAGCGTAGACGGGATCAACACTGAAGCTTTCTTT.

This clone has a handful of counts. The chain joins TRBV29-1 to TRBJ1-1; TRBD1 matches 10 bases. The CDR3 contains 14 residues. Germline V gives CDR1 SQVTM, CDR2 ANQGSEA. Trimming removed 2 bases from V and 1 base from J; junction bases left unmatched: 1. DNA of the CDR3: TGCAGCGTTGAATGGGACAGGGGGAACACTGAAGCTTTCTTT. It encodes CSVEWDRGNTEAFF.

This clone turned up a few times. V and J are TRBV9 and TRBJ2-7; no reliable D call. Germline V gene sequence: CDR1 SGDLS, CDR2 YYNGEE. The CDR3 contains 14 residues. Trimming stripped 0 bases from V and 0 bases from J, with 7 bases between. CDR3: CASSVGQFSYEQYF. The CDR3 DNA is TGTGCCAGCAGCGTAGGGCAGTTCTCCTACGAGCAGTACTTC.

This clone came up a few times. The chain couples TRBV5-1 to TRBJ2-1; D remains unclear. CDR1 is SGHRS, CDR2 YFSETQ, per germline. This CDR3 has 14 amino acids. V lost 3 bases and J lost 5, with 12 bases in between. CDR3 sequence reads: CASSWRFPDNEQFF. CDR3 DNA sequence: TGCGCCAGCAGCTGGCGGTTCCCCGACAATGAGCAGTTCTTC.

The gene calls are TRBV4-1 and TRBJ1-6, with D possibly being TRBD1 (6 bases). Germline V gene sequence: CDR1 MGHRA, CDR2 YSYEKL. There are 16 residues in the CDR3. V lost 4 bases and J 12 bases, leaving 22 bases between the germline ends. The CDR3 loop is CASSPLADSPLGPLHF. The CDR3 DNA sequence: TGCGCCAGCAGCCCCCTCGCGGACAGTCCGCTCGGACCCCTCCACTTT.

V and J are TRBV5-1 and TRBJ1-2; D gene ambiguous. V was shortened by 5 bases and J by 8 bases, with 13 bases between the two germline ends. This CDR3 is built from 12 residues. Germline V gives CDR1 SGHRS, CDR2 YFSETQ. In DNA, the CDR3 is TGCGCCAGCAGGTTTAACGGTAGAGGCTACACCTTC. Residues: CASRFNGRGYTF.

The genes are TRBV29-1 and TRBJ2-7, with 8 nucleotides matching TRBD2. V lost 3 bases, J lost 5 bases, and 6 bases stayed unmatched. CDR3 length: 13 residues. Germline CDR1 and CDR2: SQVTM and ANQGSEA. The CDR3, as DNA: TGCAGCGTTGACGCCTCGGGAGGGGACGAGCAGTACTTC. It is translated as CSVDASGGDEQYF.

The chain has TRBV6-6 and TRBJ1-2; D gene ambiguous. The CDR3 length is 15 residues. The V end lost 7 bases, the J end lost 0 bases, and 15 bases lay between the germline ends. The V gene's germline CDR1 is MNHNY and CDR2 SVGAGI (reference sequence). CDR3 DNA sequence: TGTGCCAGCATAATGAGGGCCCACACTAACTATGGCTACACCTTC. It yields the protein CASIMRAHTNYGYTF.

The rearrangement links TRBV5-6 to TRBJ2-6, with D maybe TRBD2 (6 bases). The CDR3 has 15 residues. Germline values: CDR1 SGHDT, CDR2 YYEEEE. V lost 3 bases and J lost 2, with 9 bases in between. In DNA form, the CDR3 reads TGTGCCAGCAGCTCGGGCGGGGCTGGGGCCAACGTCCTGACTTTC. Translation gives CASSSGGAGANVLTF.

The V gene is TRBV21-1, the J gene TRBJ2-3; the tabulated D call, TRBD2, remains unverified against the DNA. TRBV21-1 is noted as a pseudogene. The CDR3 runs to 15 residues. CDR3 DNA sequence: TGTGCCAGCAGCAAAGCTCGAGCCCTTAGTGGTACGCAGTATTTT. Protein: CASSKARALSGTQYF.

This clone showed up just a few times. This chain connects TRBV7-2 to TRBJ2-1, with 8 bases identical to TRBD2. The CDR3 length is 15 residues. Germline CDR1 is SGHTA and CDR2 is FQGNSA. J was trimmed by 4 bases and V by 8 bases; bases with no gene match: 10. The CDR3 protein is CASQIGGGRYNEQFF. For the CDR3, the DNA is TGTGCCAGCCAAATCGGGGGGGGGAGATACAATGAGCAGTTCTTC.

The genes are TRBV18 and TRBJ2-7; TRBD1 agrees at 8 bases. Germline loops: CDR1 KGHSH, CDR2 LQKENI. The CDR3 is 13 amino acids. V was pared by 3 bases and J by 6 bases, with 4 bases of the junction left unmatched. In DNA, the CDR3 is TGTGCCAGCTCACCGGGGACAGGCGGCGAGCAGTACTTC. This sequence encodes CASSPGTGGEQYF.

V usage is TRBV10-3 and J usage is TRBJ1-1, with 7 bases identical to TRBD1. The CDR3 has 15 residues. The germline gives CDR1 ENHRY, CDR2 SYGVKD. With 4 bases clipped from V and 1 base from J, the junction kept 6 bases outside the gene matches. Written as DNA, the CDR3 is TGTGCCATCAGTGGACAGGGCGGACCGAACACTGAAGCTTTCTTT. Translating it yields CAISGQGGPNTEAFF.

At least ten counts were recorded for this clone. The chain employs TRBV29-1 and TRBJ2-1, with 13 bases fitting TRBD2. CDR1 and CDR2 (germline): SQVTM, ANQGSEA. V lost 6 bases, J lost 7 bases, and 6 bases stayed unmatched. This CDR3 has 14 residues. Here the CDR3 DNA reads TGCAGCGTCCAGACTAGCGGGGGGCCGAATGAGCAGTTCTTC. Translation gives CSVQTSGGPNEQFF.

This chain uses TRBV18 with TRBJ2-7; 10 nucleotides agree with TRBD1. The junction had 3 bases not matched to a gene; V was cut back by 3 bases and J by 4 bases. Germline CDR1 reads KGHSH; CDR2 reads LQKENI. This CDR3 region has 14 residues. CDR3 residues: CASSPGTGEYEQYF. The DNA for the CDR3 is TGTGCCAGCTCACCGGGGACAGGGGAGTACGAGCAGTACTTC.

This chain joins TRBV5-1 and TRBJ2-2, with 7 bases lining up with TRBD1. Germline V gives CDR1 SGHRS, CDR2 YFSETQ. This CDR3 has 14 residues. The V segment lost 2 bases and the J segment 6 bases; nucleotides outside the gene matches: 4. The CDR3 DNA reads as TGCGCCAGCAGCTTTCCTCAGGGGGCCGGGGAGCTGTTTTTT. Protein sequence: CASSFPQGAGELFF. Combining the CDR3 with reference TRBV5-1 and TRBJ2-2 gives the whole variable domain KAGVTQTPRYLIKTRGQQVTLSCSPISGHRSVSWYQQTPGQGLQFLFEYFSETQRNKGNFPGRFSGRQFSNSRSEMNVSTLELGDSALYLCASSFPQGAGELFFGEGSRLTVL.

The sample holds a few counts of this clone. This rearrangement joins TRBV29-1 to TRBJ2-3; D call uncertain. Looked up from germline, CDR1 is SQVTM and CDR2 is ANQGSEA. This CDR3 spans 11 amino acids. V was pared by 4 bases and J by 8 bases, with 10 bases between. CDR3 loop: CSVVILVTQYF. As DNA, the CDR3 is TGCAGCGTTGTTATTCTAGTTACGCAGTATTTT.

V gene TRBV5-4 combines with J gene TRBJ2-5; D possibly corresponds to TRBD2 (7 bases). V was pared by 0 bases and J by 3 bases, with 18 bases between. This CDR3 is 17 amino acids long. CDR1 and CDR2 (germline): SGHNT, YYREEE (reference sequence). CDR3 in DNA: TGTGCCAGCAGCTTGGGAGGTGGGGGGGCCGGGGAAGAGACCCAGTACTTC. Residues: CASSLGGGGAGEETQYF.

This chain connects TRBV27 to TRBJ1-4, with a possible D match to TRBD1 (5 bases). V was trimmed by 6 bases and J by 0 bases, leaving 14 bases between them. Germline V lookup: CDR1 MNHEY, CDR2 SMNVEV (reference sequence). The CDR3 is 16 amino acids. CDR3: CASRPTLTATNEKLFF. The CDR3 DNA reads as TGTGCCAGCAGGCCCACCTTGACAGCAACTAATGAAAAACTGTTTTTT.

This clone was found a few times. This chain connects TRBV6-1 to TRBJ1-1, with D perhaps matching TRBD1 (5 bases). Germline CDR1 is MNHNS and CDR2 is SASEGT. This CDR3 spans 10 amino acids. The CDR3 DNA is TGTTCGGGGGGGGAGGCTGAAGCTTTCTTT. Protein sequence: CSGGEAEAFF.

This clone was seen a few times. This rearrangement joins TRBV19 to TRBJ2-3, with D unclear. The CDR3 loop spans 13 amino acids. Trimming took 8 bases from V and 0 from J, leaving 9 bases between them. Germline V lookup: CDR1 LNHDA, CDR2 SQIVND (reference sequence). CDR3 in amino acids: CASRERSTDTQYF. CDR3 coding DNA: TGTGCCAGTCGAGAACGGAGCACAGATACGCAGTATTTT.

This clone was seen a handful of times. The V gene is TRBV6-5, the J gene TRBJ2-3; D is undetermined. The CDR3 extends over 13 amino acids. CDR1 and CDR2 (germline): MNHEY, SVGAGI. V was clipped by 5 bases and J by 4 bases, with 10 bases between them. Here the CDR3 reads CASSARLADTQYF. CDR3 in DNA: TGTGCCAGCAGTGCCAGGCTGGCAGATACGCAGTATTTT.

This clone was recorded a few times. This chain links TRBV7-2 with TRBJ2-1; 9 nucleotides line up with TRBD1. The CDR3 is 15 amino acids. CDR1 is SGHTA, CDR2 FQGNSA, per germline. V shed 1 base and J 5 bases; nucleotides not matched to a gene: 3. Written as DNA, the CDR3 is TGTGCCAGCAGCTTAGGGGGACAGGGCCACAATGAGCAGTTCTTC. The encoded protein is CASSLGGQGHNEQFF.

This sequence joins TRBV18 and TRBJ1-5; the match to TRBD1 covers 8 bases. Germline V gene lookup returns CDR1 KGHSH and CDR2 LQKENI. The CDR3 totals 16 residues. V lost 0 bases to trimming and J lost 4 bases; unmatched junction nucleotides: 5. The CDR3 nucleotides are TGTGCCAGCTCACCACCGTTTGGGACAGGAAATCAGCCCCAGCATTTT. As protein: CASSPPFGTGNQPQHF.

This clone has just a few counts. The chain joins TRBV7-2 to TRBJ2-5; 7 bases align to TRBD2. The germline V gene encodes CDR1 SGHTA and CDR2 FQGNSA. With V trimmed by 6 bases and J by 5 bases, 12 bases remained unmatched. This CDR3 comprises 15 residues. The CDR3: CASRGRAGAGETQYF. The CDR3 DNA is TGTGCCAGCAGGGGGCGGGCCGGAGCGGGGGAGACCCAGTACTTC.

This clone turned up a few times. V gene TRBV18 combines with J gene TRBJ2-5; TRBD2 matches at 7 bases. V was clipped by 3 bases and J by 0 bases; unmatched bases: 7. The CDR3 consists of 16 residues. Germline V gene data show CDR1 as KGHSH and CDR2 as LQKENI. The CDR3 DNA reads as TGTGCCAGCTCACCTCGACTAGCTACGTACCAAGAGACCCAGTACTTC. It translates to CASSPRLATYQETQYF.

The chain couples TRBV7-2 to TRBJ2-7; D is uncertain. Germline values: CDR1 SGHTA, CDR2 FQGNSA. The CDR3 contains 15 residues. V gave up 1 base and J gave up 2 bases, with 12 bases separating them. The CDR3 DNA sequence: TGTGCCAGCAGCTTAGAAGAGGCCCCAACCTACGAGCAGTACTTC. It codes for CASSLEEAPTYEQYF.

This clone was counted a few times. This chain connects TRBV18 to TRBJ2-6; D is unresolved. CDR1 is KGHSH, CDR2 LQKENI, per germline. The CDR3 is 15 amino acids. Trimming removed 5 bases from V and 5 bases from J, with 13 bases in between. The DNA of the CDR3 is TGTGCCAGCTCATTCCAGAGTACTAGGGCCAACGTCCTGACTTTC. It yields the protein CASSFQSTRANVLTF. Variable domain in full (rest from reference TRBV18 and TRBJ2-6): NAGVMQNPRHLVRRRGQEARLRCSPMKGHSHVYWYRQLPEEGLKFMVYLQKENIIDESGMPKERFSAEFPKEGPSILRIQQVVRGDSAAYFCASSFQSTRANVLTFGAGSRLTVL.

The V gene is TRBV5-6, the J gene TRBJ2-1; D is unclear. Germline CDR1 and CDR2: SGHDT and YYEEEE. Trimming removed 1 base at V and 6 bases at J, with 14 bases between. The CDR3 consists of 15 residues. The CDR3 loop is CASSLQDRMVNEQFF. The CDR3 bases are TGTGCCAGCAGCTTGCAGGATCGCATGGTCAATGAGCAGTTCTTC.

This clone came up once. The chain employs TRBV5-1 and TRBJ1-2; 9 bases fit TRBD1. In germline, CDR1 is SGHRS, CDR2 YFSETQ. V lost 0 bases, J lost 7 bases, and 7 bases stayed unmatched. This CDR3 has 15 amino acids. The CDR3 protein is CASSLDVQGAGGYTF. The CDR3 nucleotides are TGCGCCAGCAGCTTGGATGTACAGGGGGCGGGTGGCTACACCTTC.